A selection of T cell receptor beta chains follows, all from one sample in a study of blood T cell repertoires in COVID-19. Method: immunoSEQ multiplex PCR; TCRdb's copy keeps in-frame clones and lacks some. The sample shows tens of thousands of clones, under 90% of them seen only once. The sequenced sample consisted of peripheral blood. These receptors originate from a human donor in a cohort sampled during active COVID-19. Both conserved end residues are part of each CDR3. A D gene is named only where the DNA matches it firmly. Size is omitted from some rows. Given values are once, few, many or a class for expanded clones.

J gene | D gene | V gene | clone size | CDR3 protein | CDR3 DNA
TRBJ1-4 | . | TRBV5-1 | . | CASSLADSFNEKLFF | TGCGCCAGCAGCTTGGCCGACAGTTTCAATGAAAAACTGTTTTTT
TRBJ2-7 | . | TRBV21-1 | . | CASSKRQGTPYEQYF | TGTGCCAGCAGCAAAAGGCAGGGGACCCCCTACGAGCAGTACTTC
TRBJ2-1 | . | TRBV14 | . | CASSDSGFSGQFF | TGTGCCAGCAGCGATTCCGGGTTCTCGGGGCAGTTCTTC
TRBJ1-5 | TRBD1 | TRBV7-9 | . | CASSRDRANQPQHF | TGTGCCAGCAGCCGGGACAGGGCTAATCAGCCCCAGCATTTT
TRBJ1-3 | . | TRBV6-1 | . | CASSENPMRVAGNTIYF | TGTGCCAGCAGTGAAAACCCCATGAGGGTGGCTGGAAACACCATATATTTT
TRBJ2-2 | TRBD2 | TRBV14 | . | CASSQVGGTGELFF | TGTGCCAGCAGCCAAGTCGGGGGGACCGGGGAGCTGTTTTTT
TRBJ2-3 | TRBD1 | TRBV19 | . | CASSGQAGGTDTQYF | TGTGCCAGTAGCGGACAGGCCGGGGGCACAGATACGCAGTATTTT
TRBJ2-7 | TRBD1 | TRBV18 | . | CASSPTGVSYGEQYF | TGTGCCAGCTCCCCGACAGGGGTAAGCTATGGCGAGCAGTACTTC
TRBJ2-1 | . | TRBV12-3/TRBV12-4 | . | CASSFASYNEQFF | TGTGCCAGCAGTTTTGCTAGTTACAATGAGCAGTTCTTC
TRBJ1-2 | . | TRBV28 | . | CASSRTPRGTYGYTF | TGTGCCAGCAGTCGTACCCCCAGGGGCACCTATGGCTACACCTTC
TRBJ1-2 | . | TRBV10-3 | . | CAISGGEGLNYGYTF | TGTGCCATCAGTGGAGGAGAGGGACTTAACTATGGCTACACCTTC
TRBJ2-5 | TRBD2 | TRBV10-3 | . | CAIGWAAGIGETQYF | TGTGCCATCGGTTGGGCAGCGGGGATCGGGGAGACCCAGTACTTC
TRBJ2-2 | TRBD1 | TRBV5-3 | . | CARSLGGQGAHTGELFF | TGTGCCAGAAGCTTAGGGGGACAGGGGGCGCACACCGGGGAGCTGTTTTTT
TRBJ2-2 | . | TRBV29-1 | . | CSAGPGEAGELFF | TGCAGCGCCGGACCCGGGGAGGCCGGGGAGCTGTTTTTT
TRBJ1-3 | TRBD1 | TRBV23-1 | . | CASPKDRANTIYF | TGCGCCAGCCCTAAGGACAGGGCAAACACCATATATTTT
TRBJ1-1 | . | TRBV11-2 | . | CASSLEGGGARTEAFF | TGTGCCAGCAGCTTAGAGGGTGGTGGGGCTCGGACTGAAGCTTTCTTT
TRBJ2-5 | . | TRBV4-2 | . | CASSQPGAGKTQYF | TGTGCCAGCAGCCAGCCCGGGGCGGGGAAGACCCAGTACTTC
TRBJ1-5 | . | TRBV19 | . | CASRARAGETPHQPQHF | TGTGCCAGTAGGGCCCGAGCCGGGGAGACCCCTCATCAGCCCCAGCATTTT
TRBJ2-1 | . | TRBV24-1 | . | CATSDRTVNEQFF | TGTGCCACCAGTGATCGAACAGTCAATGAGCAGTTCTTC
TRBJ2-5 | . | TRBV27 | . | CASSQRPTGRETQYF | TGTGCCAGCAGTCAAAGACCGACAGGGAGGGAGACCCAGTACTTC
TRBJ2-3 | TRBD2 | TRBV4-2 | few | CASSQEDGVGGRDTQYF | TGTGCCAGCAGCCAAGAGGACGGTGTGGGGGGGAGAGATACGCAGTATTTT
TRBJ2-7 | . | TRBV5-6 | . | CASSFDNYEQYF | TGTGCCAGCAGCTTTGACAACTACGAGCAGTACTTC
TRBJ2-1 | TRBD2 | TRBV10-1 | . | CASSPLPSSGTYNEQFF | TGCGCCAGCAGTCCTCTTCCTTCTAGCGGCACCTACAATGAGCAGTTCTTC
TRBJ1-1 | . | TRBV20-1 | . | CSAERGTEAFF | TGCAGTGCTGAACGGGGCACTGAAGCTTTCTTT
TRBJ2-2 | TRBD2 | TRBV5-1 | . | CASSQIGGAGTGELFF | TGCGCCAGCAGTCAAATCGGGGGGGCCGGCACCGGGGAGCTGTTTTTT
TRBJ2-7 | . | TRBV6-5 | . | CASSPDRMAYEQYF | TGTGCCAGCAGTCCCGACAGAATGGCCTACGAGCAGTACTTC
TRBJ1-2 | . | TRBV27 | . | CASSSEPGNYGYTF | TGTGCCAGCAGTTCGGAGCCCGGCAACTATGGCTACACCTTC
TRBJ2-3 | . | TRBV2 | . | CASGEGTLMYTQYF | TGTGCCAGCGGTGAGGGCACCCTGATGTATACGCAGTATTTT
TRBJ1-6 | TRBD1 | TRBV28 | . | CASSLYRGWNSPLHF | TGTGCCAGCAGTTTGTACAGGGGGTGGAATTCACCCCTCCACTTT
TRBJ1-5 | TRBD1 | TRBV19 | few | CATSHQGDNQPQHF | TGTGCCACCTCACACCAGGGGGACAATCAGCCCCAGCATTTT
TRBJ1-2 | . | TRBV7-3 | . | CASSPRASEGGYTF | TGTGCCAGCAGCCCCCGGGCCTCTGAGGGCGGCTACACCTTC
TRBJ1-1 | TRBD1 | TRBV23-1 | . | CASSSSGRDRGAEAFF | TGCGCCAGCAGTTCCTCGGGTCGGGACAGGGGTGCTGAAGCTTTCTTT